A single TCR beta chain is shown here with its context. Only in-frame clones appear in the TCRdb table, and some are missing; sequencing was by immunoSEQ multiplex PCR. The sample lists approximately 660,000 clones, 70% to 90% occurring once. This entry comes from a study of shared T cell receptors in the human thymus. The same sample was also used in a study of human thymus T cells. Turning to that study: Related research has reported that thymic repertoires overlap highly among unrelated individuals.

The sequencing input was thymocytes. The origin of this receptor is a boy less than two years old with a congenital heart defect.

The CDR3 DNA reads as TGTGCCAGCAGCTTATCTGGACTAGCGGGAGGGGAGCAGTACTTC. Protein: CASSLSGLAGGEQYF. The chain links TRBV7-2 to TRBJ2-7, with 15 bases fitting TRBD2. Germline CDR1 and CDR2: SGHTA and FQGNSA. The CDR3 totals 15 residues. Germline trimming cut 2 bases from V and 7 bases from J; bases unmatched to any gene: 3.